Listed below are T cell receptor beta chains from one sample, sequenced in a study of blood T cell repertoires in COVID-19. Generated by immunoSEQ multiplex PCR, the TCRdb table keeps only in-frame clones and is missing some. Among more than 85,000 clones listed, around 74% were seen once. Sequenced material: peripheral blood. These receptors were collected from a woman in her sixties with acute or convalescent COVID-19. CDR3s leave out the opening cysteine and the closing phenylalanine or tryptophan. D genes are given only for firm matches. Size values are once, few and many counts, or a class for expanded clones, and some rows have none.

V gene	clone size	D gene	J gene	CDR3 protein
TRBV6-5	few	-	TRBJ1-2	ASSYRGIGYGYT
TRBV5-4	-	-	TRBJ1-2	ASSLDRDRYT
TRBV3-1/TRBV3-2	-	-	TRBJ1-4	ASSQESGQSQLF
TRBV5-1	-	-	TRBJ1-3	ASSLGPGFNSGNTIY
TRBV2	-	-	TRBJ1-2	ASSDTSYGYT
TRBV5-1	-	-	TRBJ1-2	ASSLGGQSYGYT
TRBV1	-	-	TRBJ1-2	TRRQKHNDGYT
TRBV5-1	once	TRBD1	TRBJ2-5	ASSFQGARETQY
TRBV3-1/TRBV3-2	-	TRBD1	TRBJ1-1	ASSLTGSTTEAF
TRBV29-1	-	-	TRBJ1-1	SVAPLAWNTEAF
TRBV5-6	-	TRBD1	TRBJ1-3	ASRVQGGPGNTIY
TRBV9	-	TRBD1	TRBJ2-6	ASSLRRDSFSGANVLT
TRBV6-5	few	TRBD1	TRBJ2-7	ASSKTGTVDRRQY
TRBV6-5	-	-	TRBJ2-7	ASSYLGLYEQY
TRBV5-1	-	-	TRBJ1-1	ASRRGQNTEAF
TRBV6-6	-	TRBD1	TRBJ1-1	ASSYSGTGNTEAF
TRBV24-1	-	-	TRBJ2-1	ATSDLSGSSYNEQF
TRBV19	-	-	TRBJ2-1	ASSIGRGSSYNEQF
TRBV12-5	-	-	TRBJ1-5	ASARDRRPNQPQH
TRBV3-1/TRBV3-2	-	-	TRBJ2-1	ASSPLNGEQF
TRBV15	-	-	TRBJ2-1	ATSRDPGTTNEQF
TRBV10-2	-	-	TRBJ2-7	ASSEVRLAYEQY
TRBV9	-	TRBD1	TRBJ2-7	ASSPDRDRFSHEQY
TRBV19	-	TRBD1	TRBJ2-3	ASSRWGTADTDTQY
TRBV2	-	-	TRBJ2-5	ASSDPVTQY
TRBV2	-	-	TRBJ2-1	ASNFVGRGNEQF
TRBV11-2	-	-	TRBJ2-7	ASSQGGGAPSYEQY